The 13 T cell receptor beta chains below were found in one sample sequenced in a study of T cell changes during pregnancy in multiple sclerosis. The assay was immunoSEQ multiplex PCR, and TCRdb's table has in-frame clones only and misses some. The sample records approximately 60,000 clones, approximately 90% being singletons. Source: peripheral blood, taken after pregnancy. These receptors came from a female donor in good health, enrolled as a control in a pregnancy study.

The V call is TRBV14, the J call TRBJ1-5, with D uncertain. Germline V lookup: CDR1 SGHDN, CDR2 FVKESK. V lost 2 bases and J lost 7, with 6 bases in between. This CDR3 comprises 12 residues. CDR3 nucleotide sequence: TGTGCCAGCAGCCAATCAGGCCAGCCCCAGCATTTT. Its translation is CASSQSGQPQHF. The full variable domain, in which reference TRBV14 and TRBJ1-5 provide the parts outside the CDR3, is EAGVTQFPSHSVIEKGQTVTLRCDPISGHDNLYWYRRVMGKEIKFLLHFVKESKQDESGMPNNRFLAERTGGTYSTLKVQPAELEDSGVYFCASSQSGQPQHFGDGTRLSIL.

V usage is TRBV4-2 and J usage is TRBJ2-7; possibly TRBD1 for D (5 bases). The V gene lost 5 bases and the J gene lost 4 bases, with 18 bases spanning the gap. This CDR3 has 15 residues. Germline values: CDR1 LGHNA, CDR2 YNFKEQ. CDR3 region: CASSKGNAASYEQYF. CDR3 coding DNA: TGTGCCAGCAGCAAGGGGAACGCCGCCAGTTACGAGCAGTACTTC.

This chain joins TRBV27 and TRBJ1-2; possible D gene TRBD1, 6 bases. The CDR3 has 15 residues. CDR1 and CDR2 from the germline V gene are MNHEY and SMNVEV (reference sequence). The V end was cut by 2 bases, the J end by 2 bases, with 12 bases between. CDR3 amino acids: CASSLGGAGNYGYTF. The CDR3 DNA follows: TGTGCCAGCAGTTTAGGGGGGGCGGGGAACTATGGCTACACCTTC.

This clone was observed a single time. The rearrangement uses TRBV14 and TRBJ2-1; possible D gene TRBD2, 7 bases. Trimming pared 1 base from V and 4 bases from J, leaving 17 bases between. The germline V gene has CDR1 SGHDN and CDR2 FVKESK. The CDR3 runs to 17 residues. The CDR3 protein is CASSQGGASGVYNEQFF. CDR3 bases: TGTGCCAGCAGCCAAGGGGGGGCTAGCGGAGTTTACAATGAGCAGTTCTTC.

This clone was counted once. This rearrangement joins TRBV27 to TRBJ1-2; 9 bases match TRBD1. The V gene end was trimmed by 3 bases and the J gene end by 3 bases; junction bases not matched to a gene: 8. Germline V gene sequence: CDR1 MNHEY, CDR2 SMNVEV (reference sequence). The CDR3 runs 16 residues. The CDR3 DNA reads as TGTGCCAGCAGTTTGTCCGGGACAGGGACATACTATGGCTACACCTTC. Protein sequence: CASSLSGTGTYYGYTF.

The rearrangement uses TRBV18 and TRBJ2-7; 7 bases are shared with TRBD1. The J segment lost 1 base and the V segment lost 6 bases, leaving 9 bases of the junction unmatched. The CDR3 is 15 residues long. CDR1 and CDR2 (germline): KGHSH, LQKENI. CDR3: CASSTGPDRSYEQYF. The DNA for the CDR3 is TGTGCCAGCTCTACCGGGCCGGACAGGTCCTACGAGCAGTACTTC.

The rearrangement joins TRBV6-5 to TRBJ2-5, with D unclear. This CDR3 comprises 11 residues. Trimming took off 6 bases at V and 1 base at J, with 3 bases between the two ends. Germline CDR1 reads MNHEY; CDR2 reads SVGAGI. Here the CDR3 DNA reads TGTGCCAGCAGCCGCCAAGAGACCCAGTACTTC. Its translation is CASSRQETQYF.

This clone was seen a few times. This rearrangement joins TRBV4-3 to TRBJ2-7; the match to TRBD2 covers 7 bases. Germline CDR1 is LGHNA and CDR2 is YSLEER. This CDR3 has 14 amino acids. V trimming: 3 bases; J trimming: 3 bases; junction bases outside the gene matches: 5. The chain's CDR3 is CASSQGGTLYEQYF. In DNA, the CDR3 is TGCGCCAGCAGCCAGGGAGGGACCCTCTACGAGCAGTACTTC.

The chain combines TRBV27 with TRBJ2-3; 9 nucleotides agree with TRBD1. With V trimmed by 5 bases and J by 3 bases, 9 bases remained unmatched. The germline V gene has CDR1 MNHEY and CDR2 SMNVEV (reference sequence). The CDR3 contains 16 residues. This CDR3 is CASSGAGTGRTDTQYF. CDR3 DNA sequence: TGTGCCAGCAGTGGAGCCGGGACAGGGAGAACAGATACGCAGTATTTT.

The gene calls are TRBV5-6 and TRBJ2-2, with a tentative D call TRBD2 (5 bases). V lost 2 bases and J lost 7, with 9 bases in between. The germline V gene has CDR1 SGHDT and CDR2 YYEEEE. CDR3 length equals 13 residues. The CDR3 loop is CASSLSRGGELFF. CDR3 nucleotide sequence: TGTGCCAGCAGCTTAAGTCGGGGCGGGGAGCTGTTTTTT.

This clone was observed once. The CDR3 reads CASSKAFLGQGEKDTQYF. The CDR3 DNA reads TGTGCCAGCAGCAAAGCCTTCCTGGGACAGGGTGAGAAAGATACGCAGTATTTT. This chain joins TRBV21-1 and TRBJ2-3; the DNA was not used to check the table's D call, TRBD1. TRBV21-1 is flagged as a pseudogene. The length of the CDR3 is 18 residues.

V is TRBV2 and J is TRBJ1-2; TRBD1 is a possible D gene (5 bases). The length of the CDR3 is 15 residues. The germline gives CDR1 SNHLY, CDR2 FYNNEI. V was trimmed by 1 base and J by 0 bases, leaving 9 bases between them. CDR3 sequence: CASSEVRQPNYGYTF. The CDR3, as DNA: TGTGCCAGCAGTGAAGTTCGACAGCCTAACTATGGCTACACCTTC.

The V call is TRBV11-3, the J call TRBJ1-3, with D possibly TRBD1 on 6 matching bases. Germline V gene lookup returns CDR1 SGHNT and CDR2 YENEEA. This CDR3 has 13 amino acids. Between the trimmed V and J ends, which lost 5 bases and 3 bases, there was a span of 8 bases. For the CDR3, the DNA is TGTGCCAGCAGCACAGGGTTTGGAAACACCATATATTTT. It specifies CASSTGFGNTIYF.